This TCR beta chain was identified during a study of Graves' ophthalmopathy and Graves' hyperthyroidism. Study summary: Blood was drawn at initial diagnosis, before any treatment.

Study-wide results and caveats: A majority of expanded thyroid clonotypes exceeding 0.001 frequency were likewise present in blood.

For this clonotype: Its antigen is still unknown.

Beta-chain TCR CDR3 regions were amplified from RNA transcripts. After a first-round RT-PCR with HTBI primers, a second-round multiplex PCR was run. TCRdb ran MiXCR on the multiplex PCR reads and lists one entry per CDR3 protein. The sample lists about 58,000 distinct CDR3 sequences; roughly 46% were seen once. CDR1 is DFQATT, CDR2 SNEGSKA, per germline (reference sequence). Losses at the gene ends were 1 base for V and 5 bases for J; bases not matched to a gene: 5. CDR3 size: 15 residues. The authors used Ficoll-Paque density gradient centrifugation to separate PBMCs. The input was approximately 10 ml of fresh peripheral blood.

The receptor was derived from an adult woman with Graves' ophthalmopathy. This chain links TRBV20-1 with TRBJ2-7, with TRBD2 matching 13 bases. Sequencing input: peripheral blood. The CDR3 is CSARVPTSGRDEQYF. The CDR3 DNA reads TGCAGTGCTAGAGTCCCAACTAGCGGGAGGGACGAGCAGTACTTC.